This T cell receptor (beta chain) derives from a study of blood T cell repertoires in COVID-19. V lost 1 base, J lost 4 bases, and 10 bases lay in between. From germline, CDR1 is MNHEY and CDR2 SVGAGI. The CDR3 runs 14 residues. There are a few counts of this clone. Libraries were prepared by immunoSEQ multiplex PCR; TCRdb keeps only in-frame clonotypes and omits some of them. The table includes 200,000 to 300,000 clones, 85% to 90% detected once. The sequencing sample was made of peripheral blood. The genes are TRBV6-5 and TRBJ2-5; D is perhaps TRBD2 (5 bases). This receptor was identified in a woman aged 40 to 50 who had recovered from COVID-19. CDR3 DNA sequence: TGTGCCAGCAGTTACTTTGCGGGCCCAGAGACCCAGTACTTC. Encoded protein: CASSYFAGPETQYF.